One sample yielded the 22 T cell receptor beta chains listed below, sequenced in a study of blood T cell repertoires in COVID-19. The repertoire was sequenced with immunoSEQ multiplex PCR; TCRdb's copy has only in-frame clones and lacks some. The sample contains roughly 150,000 clones, 75% to 90% of which appear only once. The sequencing sample was made of peripheral blood. The receptors were sampled from a woman aged 60-75 years with active COVID-19.

The V call is TRBV5-1, the J call TRBJ1-3; D might be TRBD1 (6 bases). The length of the CDR3 is 14 residues. The germline V gene has CDR1 SGHRS and CDR2 YFSETQ. Trimming shortened V by 7 bases and J by 4 bases, and 15 bases separated the two germline ends. CDR3 in DNA: TGCGCCAGCGCTACAGGGTCTTCAGGAAACACCATATATTTT. This codes for CASATGSSGNTIYF.

The V and J genes are TRBV5-6 and TRBJ2-7, with TRBD2 as a possible D gene (6 bases). Germline assignment: CDR1 SGHDT and CDR2 YYEEEE. The CDR3 consists of 12 residues. Trimming removed 5 bases at V and 6 bases at J, with 12 bases between. CDR3 residues: CASSGGPGEQYF. In DNA, the CDR3 is TGTGCCAGCAGTGGAGGGCCTGGCGAGCAGTACTTC.

The chain combines TRBV3-1 (or the pseudogene TRBV3-2) with TRBJ2-7; 7 nucleotides line up with TRBD1. From germline, CDR1 is LGHDT and CDR2 YNNKEL (reference sequence). After removal of 2 bases from V and 3 bases from J, the junction contained 22 bases not matched to a gene. The CDR3 has 20 residues. Written as DNA, the CDR3 is TGTGCCAGCAGCCAACCATCCACGTCCTCACTCGGACAGGTTGGCTACGAGCAGTACTTC. Its translation is CASSQPSTSSLGQVGYEQYF.

This chain links TRBV29-1 with TRBJ2-5; D gene uncertain. The CDR3 has 12 amino acids. Germline V gives CDR1 SQVTM, CDR2 ANQGSEA. V shed 7 bases and J shed 6 bases, with 15 bases lying between them. In DNA form, the CDR3 reads TGCAGCGCTACCGCCCCTATGCAGACCCAGTACTTC. Translating it yields CSATAPMQTQYF.

This clone was seen just once. In nucleotides, the CDR3 is TGCGCCAGCAGCTTGTCGACTACATCACCCGGGGAGCTGTTTTTT. The encoded protein is CASSLSTTSPGELFF. This chain joins TRBV5-1 and TRBJ2-2; possible D gene TRBD2, 5 bases. Germline CDR1 and CDR2: SGHRS and YFSETQ. There are 15 residues in the CDR3. V was trimmed by 1 base and J by 6 bases, leaving 13 bases between them.

This chain uses TRBV29-1 with TRBJ1-2, with D perhaps TRBD1 (5 bases). CDR3 size: 12 residues. The V and J ends lost 5 bases and 5 bases respectively, with 12 bases between them. Germline CDR1 and CDR2: SQVTM and ANQGSEA. The CDR3 DNA sequence: TGCAGCGTTCAGGGTCTACGGTATGGCTACACCTTC. Its translation is CSVQGLRYGYTF.

The rearrangement joins TRBV19 to TRBJ1-2; perhaps TRBD1 as D (6 bases). CDR1 and CDR2 (germline): LNHDA, SQIVND (reference sequence). Trimming stripped 7 bases from V and 2 bases from J, with 14 bases between. The CDR3 covers 14 residues. CDR3 bases: TGTGCCAGTACCTACAGGGAATTGAACTATGGCTACACCTTC. Translating gives CASTYRELNYGYTF.

The chain couples TRBV3-1 (or the pseudogene TRBV3-2) to TRBJ1-2; no reliable D call. The V end was cut by 3 bases, the J end by 3 bases, with 14 bases between. The CDR3 is 15 residues long. Germline V gene data show CDR1 as LGHDT and CDR2 as YNNKEL (reference sequence). The CDR3 reads CASSQCDSPYYGYTF. The CDR3 bases are TGTGCCAGCAGCCAGTGCGATAGCCCGTACTATGGCTACACCTTC.

This clone was picked up a small number of times. The rearrangement links TRBV4-3 to TRBJ1-4; 9 bases agree with TRBD1. Losses at the gene ends were 0 bases for V and 7 bases for J; bases not matched to a gene: 6. The CDR3 totals 16 residues. Germline CDR1 and CDR2: LGHNA and YSLEER. The DNA for the CDR3 is TGCGCCAGCAGCCAAGATTCCGGGACAGGGTTTGAAAAACTGTTTTTT. It translates to CASSQDSGTGFEKLFF.

The chain couples TRBV12-3 or TRBV12-4 to TRBJ1-5, with D perhaps matching TRBD1 (5 bases). Between the trimmed V and J ends, which lost 3 bases and 9 bases, there was a span of 9 bases. The CDR3 sequence is 12 residues long. CDR3 region: CASSLGGGPQHF. In nucleotides, the CDR3 is TGTGCCAGCAGTTTGGGGGGAGGGCCCCAGCATTTT.

This chain uses TRBV27 with TRBJ2-1, with D possibly TRBD2 on 7 matching bases. In germline, CDR1 is MNHEY, CDR2 SMNVEV (reference sequence). The CDR3 sequence is 14 residues long. Trimming removed 4 bases at V and 2 bases at J, with 9 bases between. CDR3 loop: CASSWEGAYNEQFF. CDR3 in DNA: TGTGCCAGCAGTTGGGAGGGGGCCTACAATGAGCAGTTCTTC.

The chain employs TRBV30 and TRBJ1-6; D call uncertain. CDR1 and CDR2 (germline): GTSNPN, SVGIG (reference sequence). The V end lost 3 bases, the J end lost 0 bases, and 12 bases lay between the germline ends. The CDR3 is 16 amino acids. CDR3 sequence reads: CAWRPLGSSYNSPLHF. The CDR3 DNA follows: TGTGCCTGGAGGCCCCTCGGGAGCTCCTATAATTCACCCCTCCACTTT.

The chain joins TRBV28 to TRBJ1-3; a weak D match, TRBD1 (6 bases). The germline V gene encodes CDR1 MDHEN and CDR2 SYDVKM. The CDR3 is made up of 13 amino acids. The V end lost 7 bases, the J end lost 2 bases, and 9 bases lay between the germline ends. Written as DNA, the CDR3 is TGTGCCAGCACCCAGGGGCCTGGAAACACCATATATTTT. Its translation: CASTQGPGNTIYF.

The chain recombines TRBV7-8 with TRBJ2-3; unclear D gene. V lost 2 bases, J lost 3 bases, and 9 bases lay in between. The germline V gene has CDR1 SGHVS and CDR2 FQNEAQ. This CDR3 spans 14 amino acids. The CDR3 loop is CASSLNELTDTQYF. In DNA form, the CDR3 reads TGTGCCAGCAGCTTAAATGAACTGACAGATACGCAGTATTTT.

This rearrangement joins TRBV14 to TRBJ2-4; possible D gene TRBD2, 6 bases. This CDR3 has 15 residues. V dropped 4 bases and J dropped 0 bases, with 10 bases sitting between them. The germline V gene has CDR1 SGHDN and CDR2 FVKESK. The CDR3 sequence: CASSPQGLAKNIQYF. DNA for the CDR3: TGTGCCAGCAGCCCCCAGGGACTAGCCAAAAACATTCAGTACTTC.

The chain combines TRBV19 with TRBJ2-6; 9 bases fit TRBD1. V trimming: 7 bases; J trimming: 4 bases; junction bases outside the gene matches: 11. This CDR3 comprises 17 residues. Germline CDR1 is LNHDA and CDR2 is SQIVND (reference sequence). In DNA, the CDR3 is TGTGCCAGTAAACCGGGACAGGGTGGATCGGGGGCCAACGTCCTGACTTTC. Its translation is CASKPGQGGSGANVLTF.

The rearrangement links TRBV11-2 to TRBJ2-2, with TRBD1 matching 7 bases. Germline loops: CDR1 SGHAT, CDR2 FQNNGV. This CDR3 is built from 18 residues. Trimming cost V 5 bases and J 4 bases; bases outside gene matches: 16. CDR3 sequence reads: CASSRYFPGAGGTGELFF. CDR3 DNA: TGTGCCAGCAGCCGCTACTTCCCTGGGGCAGGGGGCACCGGGGAGCTGTTTTTT. The complete variable domain, with remaining parts taken from reference TRBV11-2 and TRBJ2-2, reads EAGVAQSPRYKIIEKRQSVAFWCNPISGHATLYWYQQILGQGPKLLIQFQNNGVVDDSQLPKDRFSAERLKGVDSTLKIQPAKLEDSAVYLCASSRYFPGAGGTGELFFGEGSRLTVL.

V usage is TRBV19 and J usage is TRBJ1-2, with D tentatively TRBD1 (5 bases). Trimming shortened V by 6 bases and J by 6 bases, and 17 bases separated the two germline ends. The CDR3 covers 14 residues. Germline V gene lookup returns CDR1 LNHDA and CDR2 SQIVND (reference sequence). CDR3 coding DNA: TGTGCCAGTAGACCTATATCGGGGGGTCATGGCTACACCTTC. This encodes CASRPISGGHGYTF.

This clone was picked up one time. The CDR3 protein is CASSAHEGYTEAFF. For the CDR3, the DNA is TGTGCCAGCAGCGCCCATGAGGGCTACACTGAAGCTTTCTTT. The rearrangement links TRBV7-9 to TRBJ1-1; D uncertain. V was clipped by 5 bases and J by 3 bases, with 13 bases between them. The germline V gene encodes CDR1 SEHNR and CDR2 FQNEAQ (reference sequence). This CDR3 comprises 14 residues.

The rearrangement joins TRBV29-1 to TRBJ1-2, with 8 nucleotides matching TRBD1. CDR3 length: 14 amino acids. CDR1 SQVTM and CDR2 ANQGSEA come from the germline V gene. V was pared by 3 bases and J by 8 bases, with 11 bases of the junction left unmatched. Written as DNA, the CDR3 is TGCAGCGTTGAGATTTCCTCAGGGGGCTTAGGCTACACCTTC. Protein sequence: CSVEISSGGLGYTF.

The chain employs TRBV7-6 and TRBJ2-2, with D perhaps TRBD2 (6 bases). CDR3 length equals 17 residues. V was cut by 4 bases and J by 6 bases, with 21 bases left in between. Germline V gives CDR1 SGHVS, CDR2 FNYEAQ. CDR3 region: CASSSAVFVSGAGELFF. In DNA, the CDR3 is TGTGCCAGCAGCTCGGCGGTTTTCGTTAGCGGAGCCGGGGAGCTGTTTTTT.

The V gene is TRBV4-3, the J gene TRBJ2-3; D unresolved. This CDR3 region has 14 residues. Trimming cost V 0 bases and J 2 bases, with 6 bases left between them. Germline lookup yields CDR1 LGHNA and CDR2 YSLEER. The CDR3 coding sequence is TGCGCCAGCAGCCAAGACGGTTACACAGATACGCAGTATTTT. This codes for CASSQDGYTDTQYF.